What follows are 7 T cell receptor beta chains derived from one specimen sequenced in a study of shared clonotypes between healthy human individuals. Produced via immunoSEQ multiplex PCR; TCRdb's table is partial and in-frame only. The sample includes 150,000 to 200,000 clones, around 63% of them seen just once. The sample comprised memory CD4+ T cells sorted from blood. Described subset: CD45RA-negative fraction. The receptors come from a man in his thirties or forties in good health.

Remarks on this clone: At one boundary the junction diverges from the germline segment, which might be a read error. The rearrangement joins TRBV7-3 to TRBJ2-3; D might be TRBD1 (5 bases). The CDR3 is made up of 15 amino acids. Germline CDR1 SGHTA, CDR2 FQGTGA. The CDR3 nucleotides are TGTGCCAGCAGCTTAATGGGTACAGGCACGGATACGCAGTATTTT. It is translated as CASSLMGTGTDTQYF.

The chain joins TRBV5-4 to TRBJ2-6, with D perhaps matching TRBD2 (5 bases). Looked up from germline, CDR1 is SGHNT and CDR2 is YYREEE (reference sequence). V was cut by 0 bases and J by 0 bases, with 13 bases left in between. The CDR3 sequence is 18 residues long. The CDR3 nucleotides are TGTGCCAGCAGCTTGGATGGAGGTACATACTCTGGGGCCAACGTCCTGACTTTC. It yields the protein CASSLDGGTYSGANVLTF.

J is TRBJ2-5 and V is TRBV19, with no clear D. V was trimmed by 3 bases and J by 1 base, leaving 18 bases between them. Germline CDR1 and CDR2: LNHDA and SQIVND (reference sequence). The CDR3 length is 17 residues. The CDR3 loop is CASSILPLRTGQETQYF. The CDR3 region has the DNA TGTGCCAGTAGTATTCTTCCGTTACGGACGGGCCAAGAGACCCAGTACTTC.

This chain connects TRBV11-2 to TRBJ2-2; 13 positions match TRBD2. Trimming took 5 bases from V and 6 from J; bases not matched to a gene: 6. This CDR3 contains 16 residues. Per the germline V gene, CDR1 is SGHAT and CDR2 is FQNNGV. The CDR3 sequence: CASSPGTSGKSGELFF. The CDR3 coding sequence is TGTGCCAGCAGCCCAGGGACTAGCGGGAAGTCCGGGGAGCTGTTTTTT.

J is TRBJ2-7 and V is TRBV27; TRBD2 matches 14 bases. This CDR3 contains 16 residues. J gave up 0 bases and V 7 bases, and 5 bases lay outside the gene matches. Germline CDR1 reads MNHEY; CDR2 reads SMNVEV (reference sequence). The CDR3 spells CASIGLAGGNSYEQYF. The CDR3 DNA follows: TGTGCCAGCATTGGACTAGCGGGAGGAAACTCCTACGAGCAGTACTTC.

This clone was picked up a small number of times. The chain uses TRBV7-3 and TRBJ2-1; 11 bases fit TRBD2. This CDR3 comprises 15 residues. Germline V gene data show CDR1 as SGHTA and CDR2 as FQGTGA. The ends lost 5 bases at V and 9 bases at J; junction bases unmatched: 9. Here the CDR3 DNA reads TGTGCCAGCAGCCCCGATAGCGGGAGGGGTAGTGAGCAGTTCTTC. Translation: CASSPDSGRGSEQFF.

This clone showed up just once. V and J are TRBV2 and TRBJ2-1, with 7 bases lining up with TRBD2. Looked up from germline, CDR1 is SNHLY and CDR2 is FYNNEI. CDR3 length: 12 amino acids. V trimming: 10 bases; J trimming: 7 bases; junction bases outside the gene matches: 7. DNA for the CDR3: TGTGCCATGGCCCCAGCGGGAAATGAGCAGTTCTTC. This translates into CAMAPAGNEQFF.